These 14 T cell receptor beta chains were all obtained from the same sample, sequenced in a study of blood T cell repertoires in COVID-19 (dated by TCRdb to the early 2020s). To prepare the library, the immunoSEQ multiplex PCR assay was applied. Held by TCRdb, this immuneACCESS table contains in-frame sequences only and omits some clones. Under half of the omission traces to an unresolved V gene where checked; the cause of the rest is unknown. The sample yields roughly 150,000 clones; around 76% were counted once. The ten most abundant clones make up 4.2% of the sample. The sample was peripheral blood. The receptors come from a man aged 55 to 70 with acute or convalescent COVID-19.

This sequence joins TRBV23-1 and TRBJ2-5; TRBD2 agrees at 11 bases. TRBV23-1 is annotated as an ORF whose role is uncertain. Trimming took 4 bases from V and 4 from J; bases not matched to a gene: 8. This CDR3 contains 16 residues. CDR3 bases: TGCGCCAGCAGTCCCGATAGCGGGAGGGCCGCAGAGACCCAGTACTTC. Its translation is CASSPDSGRAAETQYF.

This clone was found once. The chain uses TRBV7-9 and TRBJ2-7; D uncertain. The V end was cut by 4 bases, the J end by 5 bases, with 9 bases between. The CDR3 runs to 12 residues. The germline V gene encodes CDR1 SEHNR and CDR2 FQNEAQ (reference sequence). The CDR3 reads CASSSAVNEQYF. The CDR3 DNA follows: TGTGCCAGCAGCTCGGCGGTCAACGAGCAGTACTTC. Together with reference TRBV7-9 and TRBJ2-7, the CDR3 gives the full variable domain: DTGVSQNPRHKITKRGQNVTFRCDPISEHNRLYWYRQTLGQGPEFLTYFQNEAQLEKSRLLSDRFSAERPKGSFSTLEIQRTEQGDSAMYLCASSSAVNEQYFGPGTRLTVT.

The V and J genes are TRBV6-5 and TRBJ2-3, with TRBD2 as a possible D gene (5 bases). The germline CDR1 and CDR2 sequences are MNHEY and SVGAGI. V lost 6 bases and J lost 2, with 12 bases in between. CDR3 length equals 14 residues. In DNA form, the CDR3 reads TGTGCCAGCAGCGAGGGTAGGGCCACAGATACGCAGTATTTT. This translates into CASSEGRATDTQYF.

The rearrangement joins TRBV7-9 to TRBJ2-7, with D tentatively TRBD2 (5 bases). The CDR3 runs 14 residues. The V gene lost 3 bases and the J gene lost 2 bases, with 11 bases spanning the gap. Germline values: CDR1 SEHNR, CDR2 FQNEAQ (reference sequence). The CDR3 DNA follows: TGTGCCAGCAGCTTGTCGGCTAGCCCCTACGAGCAGTACTTC. Amino acids: CASSLSASPYEQYF.

The rearrangement joins TRBV29-1 to TRBJ1-5, with 9 bases that match TRBD1. The CDR3 consists of 13 residues. Germline CDR1 and CDR2: SQVTM and ANQGSEA. The trim removed 4 bases at V and 4 bases at J, leaving 2 bases unmatched. This CDR3 reads CSVGQGVNQPQHF. As DNA, the CDR3 is TGCAGCGTTGGACAGGGGGTAAATCAGCCCCAGCATTTT.

The rearrangement joins TRBV5-1 to TRBJ2-2, with D possibly TRBD2 on 6 matching bases. V shed 0 bases and J shed 5 bases, with 8 bases lying between them. In germline, CDR1 is SGHRS, CDR2 YFSETQ. The CDR3 sequence is 14 residues long. The CDR3 is CASSLDGGTGELFF. CDR3 coding DNA: TGCGCCAGCAGCTTGGACGGGGGAACCGGGGAGCTGTTTTTT.

This sequence joins TRBV7-3 and TRBJ2-6; D is unclear. This CDR3 spans 15 amino acids. V gave up 4 bases and J gave up 2 bases, with 9 bases separating them. Germline CDR1 is SGHTA and CDR2 is FQGTGA. CDR3 protein: CASSSFSAGANVLTF. The CDR3 region has the DNA TGTGCCAGCAGCTCGTTTTCGGCTGGGGCCAACGTCCTGACTTTC.

V is TRBV6-5 and J is TRBJ2-7, with D possibly being TRBD1 (5 bases). The CDR3 consists of 15 residues. Germline V gene sequence: CDR1 MNHEY, CDR2 SVGAGI. V was shortened by 8 bases and J by 2 bases, with 19 bases between the two germline ends. The DNA for the CDR3 is TGTGCCAGCCTCCTTTCCGGCAGGGCCGCCTACGAGCAGTACTTC. It translates to CASLLSGRAAYEQYF.

This chain connects TRBV7-9 to TRBJ2-2; 11 bases line up with TRBD2. The germline V gene has CDR1 SEHNR and CDR2 FQNEAQ (reference sequence). This CDR3 has 16 residues. With V trimmed by 3 bases and J by 3 bases, 3 bases remained unmatched. CDR3 amino acids: CASSLTSGIYTGELFF. In nucleotides, the CDR3 is TGTGCCAGCAGCTTGACTAGCGGGATTTACACCGGGGAGCTGTTTTTT.

This clone has only one observation. This chain links TRBV12-3 or TRBV12-4 with TRBJ2-1; tentatively, D is TRBD2 (5 bases). V lost 10 bases and J lost 1, with 11 bases in between. This CDR3 region has 13 residues. CDR3: CAIGVGSYNEQFF. For the CDR3, the DNA is TGTGCCATCGGGGTAGGATCCTACAATGAGCAGTTCTTC.

This chain joins TRBV27 and TRBJ1-5; a possible D gene is TRBD1 (5 bases). The CDR3 extends over 14 amino acids. Germline V gene lookup returns CDR1 MNHEY and CDR2 SMNVEV (reference sequence). Trimming stripped 2 bases from V and 7 bases from J, with 12 bases between. For the CDR3, the DNA is TGTGCCAGCAGTTTAGATCAGGGAGGACAGCCCCAGCATTTT. Protein: CASSLDQGGQPQHF.

The rearrangement uses TRBV6-2 or TRBV6-3 and TRBJ2-7; 7 bases agree with TRBD1. Losses at the gene ends were 5 bases for V and 2 bases for J; bases not matched to a gene: 6. CDR1 and CDR2 from the germline V gene are MNHEY and SVGEGT. This CDR3 has 14 residues. The CDR3 loop is CASSRPTGTYEQYF. CDR3 DNA: TGTGCCAGCAGTCGGCCGACAGGGACCTACGAGCAGTACTTC.

V and J are TRBV19 and TRBJ1-1; the match to TRBD1 covers 9 bases. The germline gives CDR1 LNHDA, CDR2 SQIVND (reference sequence). With 5 bases clipped from V and 1 base from J, the junction kept 8 bases outside the gene matches. The CDR3 sequence is 16 residues long. In nucleotides, the CDR3 is TGTGCCAGTAGTCCCCGGACAGGGGCGGGGAACACTGAAGCTTTCTTT. Translating gives CASSPRTGAGNTEAFF.

This clone was detected only once. This chain links TRBV10-3 with TRBJ2-2; 8 bases fit TRBD2. V lost 6 bases, J lost 6 bases, and 15 bases stayed unmatched. CDR3 length equals 17 residues. The germline CDR1 and CDR2 sequences are ENHRY and SYGVKD. CDR3 amino acids: CAIRLGSSGNSAGELFF. CDR3 in DNA: TGTGCCATCAGGTTGGGGAGTAGCGGGAATAGTGCCGGGGAGCTGTTTTTT.